This T cell receptor (beta chain) was sequenced for a study of blood T cell repertoires in COVID-19. Generated by immunoSEQ multiplex PCR, the TCRdb table keeps only in-frame clones and is missing some. The sample lists fewer than 45,000 clones; under 85% were seen once. The germline gives CDR1 SGHVS, CDR2 FQNEAQ. The CDR3 covers 15 residues. Losses at the gene ends were 5 bases for V and 5 bases for J; bases not matched to a gene: 9. The source material was peripheral blood. The TCR originated in a woman of 80 years or more with acute or convalescent COVID-19. V is TRBV7-8 and J is TRBJ1-5; 7 positions match TRBD1. DNA for the CDR3: TGTGCCAGCAGCCGTAATTCGGGACAGTATCAGCCCCAGCATTTT. Its translation: CASSRNSGQYQPQHF.